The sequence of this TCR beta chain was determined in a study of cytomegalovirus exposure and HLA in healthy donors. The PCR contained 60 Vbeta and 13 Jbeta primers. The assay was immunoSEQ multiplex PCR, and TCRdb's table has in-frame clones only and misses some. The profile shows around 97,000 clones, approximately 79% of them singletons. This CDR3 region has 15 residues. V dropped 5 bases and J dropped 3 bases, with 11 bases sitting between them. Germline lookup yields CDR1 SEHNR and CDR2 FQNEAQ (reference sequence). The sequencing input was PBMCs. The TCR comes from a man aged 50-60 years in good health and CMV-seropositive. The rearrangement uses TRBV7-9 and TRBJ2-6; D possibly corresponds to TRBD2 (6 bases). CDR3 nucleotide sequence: TGTGCCAGCAGCCGGCGGGGCGGTGGGGCCAACGTCCTGACTTTC. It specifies CASSRRGGGANVLTF.